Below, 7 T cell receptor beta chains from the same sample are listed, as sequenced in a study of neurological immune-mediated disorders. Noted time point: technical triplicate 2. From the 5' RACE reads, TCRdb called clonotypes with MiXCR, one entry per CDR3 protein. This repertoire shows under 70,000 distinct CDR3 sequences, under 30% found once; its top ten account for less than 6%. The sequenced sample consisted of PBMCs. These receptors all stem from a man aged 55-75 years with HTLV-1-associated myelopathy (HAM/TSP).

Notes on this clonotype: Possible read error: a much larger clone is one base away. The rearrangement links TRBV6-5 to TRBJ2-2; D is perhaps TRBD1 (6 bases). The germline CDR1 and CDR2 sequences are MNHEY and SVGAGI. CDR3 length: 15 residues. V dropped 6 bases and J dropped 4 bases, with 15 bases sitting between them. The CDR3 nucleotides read TGTGCCAGCAGCCGATCGGGACATGGCACCGGGGAGCTGTTTTTT. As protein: CASSRSGHGTGELFF.

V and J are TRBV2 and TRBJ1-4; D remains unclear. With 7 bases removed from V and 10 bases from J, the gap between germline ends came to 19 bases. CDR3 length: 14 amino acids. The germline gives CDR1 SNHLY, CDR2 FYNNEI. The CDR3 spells CASTLHRQGVKLFF. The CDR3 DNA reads TGTGCCAGCACCCTACACCGCCAAGGAGTAAAACTGTTTTTT.

As DNA, the CDR3 is TGCAGTGCTAGTACAGGGGCGCAAGCCTATGGCTACACCTTC. Amino acids: CSASTGAQAYGYTF. The chain recombines TRBV20-1 with TRBJ1-2; 7 bases align to TRBD1. Germline loops: CDR1 DFQATT, CDR2 SNEGSKA (reference sequence). Trimming removed 3 bases from V and 4 bases from J; junction bases left unmatched: 8. The CDR3 is 14 residues long.

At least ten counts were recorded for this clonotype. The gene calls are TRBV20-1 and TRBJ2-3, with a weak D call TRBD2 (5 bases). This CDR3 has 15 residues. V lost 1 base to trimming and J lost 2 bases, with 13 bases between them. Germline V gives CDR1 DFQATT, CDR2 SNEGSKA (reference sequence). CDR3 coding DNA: TGCAGTGCTAGAGGCAGTTCGGGAACCACAGATACGCAGTATTTT. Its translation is CSARGSSGTTDTQYF.

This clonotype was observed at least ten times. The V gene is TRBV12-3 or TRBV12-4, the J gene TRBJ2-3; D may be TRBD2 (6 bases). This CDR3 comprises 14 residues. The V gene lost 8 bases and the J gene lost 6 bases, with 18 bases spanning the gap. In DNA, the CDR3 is TGTGCCAGCGCCAAAGCCGGGGGTTTGGATACGCAGTATTTT. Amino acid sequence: CASAKAGGLDTQYF.

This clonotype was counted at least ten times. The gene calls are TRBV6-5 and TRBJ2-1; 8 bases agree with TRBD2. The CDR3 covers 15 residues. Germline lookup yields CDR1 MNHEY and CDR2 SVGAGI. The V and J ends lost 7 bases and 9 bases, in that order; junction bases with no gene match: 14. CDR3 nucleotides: TGTGCCAGCACCCCAAGGGCGGGAGGCCACCTTGAGCAGTTCTTC. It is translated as CASTPRAGGHLEQFF.

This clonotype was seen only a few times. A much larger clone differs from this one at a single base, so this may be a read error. The CDR3 nucleotides read TGTGCCAGCAGTACTGGGACACCCACTGCAGCTTTCTTT. Its translation is CASSTGTPTAAFF. This rearrangement joins TRBV6-6 to TRBJ1-1; perhaps TRBD1 as D (6 bases). This CDR3 spans 13 amino acids. Germline V gene lookup returns CDR1 MNHNY and CDR2 SVGAGI (reference sequence).